This T cell receptor (beta chain) was identified during a study of blood T cell repertoires in COVID-19. CDR1 SGHNT and CDR2 YENEEA come from the germline V gene. The trim removed 5 bases at V and 4 bases at J, leaving 3 bases unmatched. CDR3 length: 13 amino acids. TCRdb's table, derived via immunoSEQ multiplex PCR, lists solely in-frame clones and lacks some. The sample holds 150,000 to 200,000 clones, roughly 86% seen once. This TCR came from a woman of 80 years or more in a cohort sampled during active or convalescent COVID-19. The chain has TRBV11-3 and TRBJ2-5; 8 bases align to TRBD2. Sequencing input: peripheral blood. CDR3 amino acids: CASSPGGLETQYF. Here the CDR3 DNA reads TGTGCCAGCAGCCCGGGGGGGCTAGAGACCCAGTACTTC.